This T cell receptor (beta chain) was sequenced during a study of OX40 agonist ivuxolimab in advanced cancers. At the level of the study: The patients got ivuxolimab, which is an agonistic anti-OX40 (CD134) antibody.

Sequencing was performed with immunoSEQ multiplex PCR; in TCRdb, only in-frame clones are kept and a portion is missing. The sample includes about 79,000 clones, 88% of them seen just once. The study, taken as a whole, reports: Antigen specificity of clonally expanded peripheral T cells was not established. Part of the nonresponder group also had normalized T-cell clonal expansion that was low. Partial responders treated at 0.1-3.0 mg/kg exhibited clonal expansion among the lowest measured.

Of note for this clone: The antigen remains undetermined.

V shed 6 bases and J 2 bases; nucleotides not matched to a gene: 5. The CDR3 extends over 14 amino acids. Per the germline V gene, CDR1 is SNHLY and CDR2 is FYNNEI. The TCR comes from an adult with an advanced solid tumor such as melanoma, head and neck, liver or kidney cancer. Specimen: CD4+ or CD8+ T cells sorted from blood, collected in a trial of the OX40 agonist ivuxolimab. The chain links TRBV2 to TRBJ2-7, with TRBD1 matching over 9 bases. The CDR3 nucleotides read TGTGCCAGCAGAGACGGGACAGGGCCCTACGAGCAGTACTTC. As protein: CASRDGTGPYEQYF.